These 18 T cell receptor beta chains came from one sample sequenced in a study of T cells in Graves' hyperthyroidism and ophthalmopathy. Amplification yielded TCR beta CDR3 regions, with RNA transcripts as the source. Researchers ran a first-round RT-PCR on the TCR CDR3 using the HTBI primer set. TCRdb redid the calling of the multiplex PCR reads with MiXCR, one entry per CDR3 protein. The sample shows around 300,000 distinct CDR3 sequences, roughly 14% of them seen only once. The sample was blood. These TCRs come from a woman between 25 and 40 years old with Graves' hyperthyroidism that later progressed to Graves' ophthalmopathy.

This clonotype was recorded at least ten times. V gene TRBV28 combines with J gene TRBJ2-2, with D tentatively TRBD1 (5 bases). CDR1 and CDR2 from the germline V gene are MDHEN and SYDVKM. The V gene lost 9 bases and the J gene lost 1 base, with 15 bases spanning the gap. This CDR3 region has 15 residues. In DNA form, the CDR3 reads TGTGCCAGTATGCAGGGATGGGGGAACACCGGGGAGCTGTTTTTT. Protein sequence: CASMQGWGNTGELFF.

This clonotype was counted at least ten times. The gene calls are TRBV20-1 and TRBJ2-7, with 12 bases that match TRBD1. Germline CDR1 and CDR2: DFQATT and SNEGSKA (reference sequence). V shed 3 bases and J 6 bases; nucleotides not matched to a gene: 9. This CDR3 has 15 amino acids. The CDR3 nucleotides are TGCAGTGCTAGGTCTCTAAGGGACAGGGGGCTCGAGCAGTACTTC. This translates into CSARSLRDRGLEQYF.

This clonotype was recorded at least ten times. The gene calls are TRBV7-2 and TRBJ2-7; 12 bases fit TRBD2. The CDR3 contains 14 residues. With 5 bases clipped from V and 2 bases from J, the junction kept 1 base outside the gene matches. The germline V gene encodes CDR1 SGHTA and CDR2 FQGNSA. CDR3 amino acids: CASSRTSGAYEQYF. CDR3 DNA sequence: TGTGCCAGCAGCCGGACTAGCGGGGCCTACGAGCAGTACTTC.

This clonotype was seen more than once but under ten times. In nucleotides, the CDR3 is TGTGCCATCAGTGAGTCGGCACCCTTCTACACCTTC. It codes for CAISESAPFYTF. The gene calls are TRBV10-3 and TRBJ1-2, with D unresolved. Germline lookup yields CDR1 ENHRY and CDR2 SYGVKD. This CDR3 is built from 12 residues. V lost 0 bases to trimming and J lost 10 bases, with 9 bases between them.

The genes are TRBV20-1 and TRBJ2-5; 8 bases agree with TRBD2. CDR1 and CDR2 (germline): DFQATT, SNEGSKA (reference sequence). CDR3 size: 16 residues. V shed 3 bases and J 2 bases; nucleotides not matched to a gene: 11. The CDR3 bases are TGCAGTGCTAGTAGTGCCAGCGGGGGTTCGCAAGAGACCCAGTACTTC. This gives the protein CSASSASGGSQETQYF.

This clonotype occurred many times. The chain combines TRBV5-1 with TRBJ2-3, with no clear D. The CDR3 covers 14 residues. V was trimmed by 1 base and J by 6 bases, leaving 12 bases between them. CDR1 and CDR2 (germline): SGHRS, YFSETQ. The CDR3: CASSLYPAPDTQYF. CDR3 bases: TGCGCCAGCAGCTTGTATCCGGCCCCGGATACGCAGTATTTT.

The V gene is TRBV3-2, the J gene TRBJ2-1; TRBD1 is the table's D call, not checked against the DNA. TRBV3-2 counts as a pseudogene. The length of the CDR3 is 16 residues. DNA of the CDR3: TGTGCCAGCAGCACCGGGGTAGCGGACTCCTACAATGAGCAGTTCTTC. Translated, it gives CASSTGVADSYNEQFF.

This clonotype was counted many times. This chain joins TRBV27 and TRBJ1-1, with 8 nucleotides matching TRBD1. J lost 0 bases, V lost 6 bases, and 9 bases had no gene match. The CDR3 loop spans 16 amino acids. Germline V gene lookup returns CDR1 MNHEY and CDR2 SMNVEV (reference sequence). The chain's CDR3 is CASSTTDREMNTEAFF. CDR3 DNA: TGTGCCAGCAGCACTACGGACAGGGAAATGAACACTGAAGCTTTCTTT.

This clonotype was seen many times. The V gene is TRBV18, the J gene TRBJ2-1; 7 bases map to TRBD1. J was trimmed by 3 bases and V by 6 bases; bases with no gene match: 11. This CDR3 has 16 residues. Germline CDR1 KGHSH, CDR2 LQKENI. The CDR3 here is CASSGSRTGVYNEQFF. The CDR3 DNA is TGTGCCAGCTCTGGGTCCCGGACAGGAGTCTACAATGAGCAGTTCTTC.

The chain links TRBV24-1 to TRBJ2-1, with 10 bases fitting TRBD2. Trimming took 4 bases from V and 6 from J; bases not matched to a gene: 5. Germline lookup yields CDR1 KGHDR and CDR2 SFDVKD. The CDR3 runs 15 residues. CDR3 sequence: CATSERTSGSNEQFF. The CDR3 DNA reads TGTGCCACCAGTGAACGGACTAGCGGAAGCAATGAGCAGTTCTTC.

This clonotype was seen at least ten times. The chain joins TRBV7-2 to TRBJ1-3; no clear D. The CDR3 totals 12 residues. V was trimmed by 3 bases and J by 4 bases, leaving 4 bases between them. Germline V lookup: CDR1 SGHTA, CDR2 FQGNSA. This CDR3 reads CASSFPGNTIYF. The CDR3 nucleotides read TGTGCCAGCAGCTTTCCGGGAAACACCATATATTTT. Full variable domain (remainder filled in from reference TRBV7-2 and TRBJ1-3): GAGVSQSPSNKVTEKGKDVELRCDPISGHTALYWYRQSLGQGLEFLIYFQGNSAPDKSGLPSDRFSAERTGGSVSTLTIQRTQQEDSAVYLCASSFPGNTIYFGEGSWLTVV.

This clonotype has a count of ten or more. J is TRBJ2-5 and V is TRBV7-2; D uncertain. CDR3 length: 14 amino acids. The germline CDR1 and CDR2 sequences are SGHTA and FQGNSA. Trimming left V 5 bases short and J 1 base short, with 11 bases between. CDR3 coding DNA: TGTGCCAGCAGCCCAGTTACGGCCCAAGAGACCCAGTACTTC. It translates to CASSPVTAQETQYF. Using reference TRBV7-2 and TRBJ2-5 for the parts outside the CDR3, the full variable domain is GAGVSQSPSNKVTEKGKDVELRCDPISGHTALYWYRQSLGQGLEFLIYFQGNSAPDKSGLPSDRFSAERTGGSVSTLTIQRTQQEDSAVYLCASSPVTAQETQYFGPGTRLLVL.

CDR3 DNA sequence: TGTGCCACCAGCACGCGGACAGGGGGCAATGAAAAACTGTTTTTT. Translated, it gives CATSTRTGGNEKLFF. The chain couples TRBV15 to TRBJ1-4; the match to TRBD1 covers 11 bases. Trimming removed 4 bases from V and 5 bases from J; junction bases left unmatched: 3. Germline values: CDR1 LNHNV, CDR2 YYDKDF (reference sequence). This CDR3 contains 15 residues.

This clonotype was observed a handful of times. This may be a read error, as it is one base from a much larger clone. The chain employs TRBV18 and TRBJ2-7; possibly TRBD1 or TRBD2 for D (5 bases each). This CDR3 has 12 residues. Germline CDR1 is KGHSH and CDR2 is LQKENI. V lost 5 bases and J lost 9, with 14 bases in between. The CDR3 region is CASSALGDGQYF. The DNA of the CDR3 is TGTGCCAGCTCAGCTCTCGGGGACGGGCAGTACTTC. The whole variable domain, filled in from reference TRBV18 and TRBJ2-7, reads NAGVMQNPRHLVRRRGQEARLRCSPMKGHSHVYWYRQLPEEGLKFMVYLQKENIIDESGMPKERFSAEFPKEGPSILRIQQVVRGDSAAYFCASSALGDGQYFGPGTRLTVT.

The chain links TRBV6-5 to TRBJ2-3, with D possibly being TRBD1 (6 bases). The CDR3 has 14 amino acids. Germline V lookup: CDR1 MNHEY, CDR2 SVGAGI. V was trimmed by 4 bases and J by 1 base, leaving 9 bases between them. The CDR3 region is CASSFRQGTDTQYF. The CDR3 DNA reads TGTGCCAGCAGTTTTAGACAGGGCACAGATACGCAGTATTTT.

The V and J genes are TRBV7-9 and TRBJ2-2; the D is unclear. V dropped 11 bases and J dropped 0 bases, with 13 bases sitting between them. CDR3 length: 14 amino acids. Germline V gene lookup returns CDR1 SEHNR and CDR2 FQNEAQ (reference sequence). This CDR3 is CAAQPPPNTGELFF. In DNA form, the CDR3 reads TGTGCCGCCCAACCACCTCCGAACACCGGGGAGCTGTTTTTT.

Ten or more counts support this clonotype. The genes are TRBV7-2 and TRBJ2-7, with D hard to call. Trimming removed 3 bases at V and 2 bases at J, with 8 bases between. Germline-derived CDR1 and CDR2 are SGHTA and FQGNSA. The length of the CDR3 is 13 residues. The CDR3 loop is CASSFGRAYEQYF. CDR3 sequence (DNA): TGTGCCAGCAGCTTTGGCCGGGCCTACGAGCAGTACTTC.

This clonotype was detected ten times or more. This sequence joins TRBV6-2 or TRBV6-3 and TRBJ1-1; D is uncertain. The V gene's germline CDR1 is MNHEY and CDR2 SVGEGT. There are 13 residues in the CDR3. The V and J ends lost 2 bases and 5 bases respectively, with 9 bases between them. The CDR3 coding sequence is TGTGCCAGCAGTTACGAGCGGAAAACTGAAGCTTTCTTT. Amino acid sequence: CASSYERKTEAFF.